This T cell receptor (beta chain) was sequenced for a study of blood T cell repertoires in COVID-19. Whole-study context: The study drew acute and convalescent COVID-19 samples from the United States, Italy and Spain. Sources were T cells, B-cell-depleted T cells, or PBMCs; the material itself was cDNA or gDNA.

V shed 0 bases, J shed 3 bases, and the junction held 2 bases outside the gene matches. This CDR3 is built from 16 residues. Germline CDR1 is SGHRS and CDR2 is YFSETQ. Participant reports of clinical history set cohort assignment. Per the study methods: Nucleated cell number was recorded as an estimate derived from reference gene primer amplification. The protocol was immunoSEQ multiplex PCR, while the TCRdb copy is restricted to in-frame clones and leaves out a portion. The V and J calls and clone size are taken from that table; D and trimming were inferred from the DNA. This sample yields 150,000 to 200,000 clones, of which about four fifths are seen a single time; approximately 3.6% belongs to the top ten.

The source is an older woman who had recovered from COVID-19. Sequencing was done on a sample of PBMCs or T cells enriched from blood (not recorded which). J is TRBJ1-4 and V is TRBV5-1, with 10 bases aligning to TRBD1. CDR3 sequence (DNA): TGCGCCAGCAGCTTGGAGGGACAGGGGTCTAATGAAAAACTGTTTTTT. Its protein is CASSLEGQGSNEKLFF.